This T cell receptor (beta chain) stems from a study of cytomegalovirus exposure and HLA in healthy donors. It was with 60 Vbeta and 13 Jbeta primers that the PCR ran. Only in-frame clones appear in the TCRdb table, and some are missing; sequencing was by immunoSEQ multiplex PCR. Among approximately 150,000 clones listed, about four fifths were seen once. All the people who gave samples were healthy bone marrow donors. Nominal health characterized the donors when sampled, though unrecorded immune exposures were likely. Germline CDR1 MNHNS, CDR2 SASEGT. Trimming pared 5 bases from V and 2 bases from J, leaving 15 bases between. This CDR3 has 15 amino acids.

V is TRBV6-1 and J is TRBJ1-1; TRBD1 might be the D (6 bases). The sequenced sample consisted of PBMCs. This receptor was obtained from a man in his fifties or sixties in good health and CMV-seropositive. The CDR3 nucleotides read TGTGCCAGCAGTTTGGGACACCTGATTAACACTGAAGCTTTCTTT. Residues: CASSLGHLINTEAFF.